These 18 T cell receptor beta chains originate from one sample sequenced in a study of T cells in Graves' hyperthyroidism and ophthalmopathy. It was RNA transcripts that yielded the amplified TCR beta CDR3 regions. The HTBI primer set was used in a first-round RT-PCR of the TCR CDR3. One entry per CDR3 protein, called by TCRdb with MiXCR from the multiplex PCR reads. Of around 700,000 distinct CDR3 sequences listed, just over 35% are singletons. The specimen sequenced was blood. The source of these receptors is a woman aged 40 to 50 with Graves' hyperthyroidism.

In its sample, this clonotype was seen many times. The rearrangement uses TRBV4-2 and TRBJ1-5, with 12 bases matching TRBD1. V was pared by 10 bases and J by 7 bases, with 11 bases of the junction left unmatched. The CDR3 loop spans 15 amino acids. Germline V CDR1 and CDR2: LGHNA, YNFKEQ. CDR3 protein: CATSGDRGPGQPQHF. The DNA for the CDR3 is TGTGCCACCTCGGGGGACAGGGGGCCCGGACAGCCCCAGCATTTT.

The V call is TRBV2, the J call TRBJ2-7; D is undetermined. Trimming removed 6 bases at V and 0 bases at J, with 15 bases between. The germline gives CDR1 SNHLY, CDR2 FYNNEI. The CDR3 spans 15 residues. The CDR3 region is CASSQGVRDSYEQYF. As DNA, the CDR3 is TGTGCCAGCAGCCAAGGAGTAAGGGACTCCTACGAGCAGTACTTC.

The chain links TRBV19 to TRBJ2-1; D tentatively reads TRBD1 or TRBD2 (7 bases each). Trimming removed 2 bases from V and 5 bases from J, with 16 bases in between. The CDR3 has 16 amino acids. The germline V gene encodes CDR1 LNHDA and CDR2 SQIVND (reference sequence). CDR3 DNA sequence: TGTGCCAGTAGTATACCCAGGGGGGGACTGGACAATGAGCAGTTCTTC. Translating it yields CASSIPRGGLDNEQFF. Drawing the rest from reference TRBV19 and TRBJ2-1, the complete variable domain is DGGITQSPKYLFRKEGQNVTLSCEQNLNHDAMYWYRQDPGQGLRLIYYSQIVNDFQKGDIAEGYSVSREKKESFPLTVTSAQKNPTAFYLCASSIPRGGLDNEQFFGPGTRLTVL.

The chain is built from TRBV24-1 and TRBJ1-1, with D possibly being TRBD1 (5 bases). The CDR3 runs 12 residues. The V end lost 5 bases, the J end lost 7 bases, and 10 bases lay between the germline ends. Germline lookup yields CDR1 KGHDR and CDR2 SFDVKD. The CDR3 nucleotides are TGTGCCACCAGTGCCCGGAGGGGTGAAGCTTTCTTT. This gives the protein CATSARRGEAFF.

Turning to this clonotype: This may arise from a read error, as a much more abundant clone is one base away. V and J are TRBV19 and TRBJ2-7; D may match TRBD1 or TRBD2 (5 bases each). CDR1 LNHDA and CDR2 SQIVND come from the germline V gene (reference sequence). The CDR3 runs 12 residues. The CDR3 nucleotides read TGTACCAGTACTCCCGGGACCGGCGAGCAGTACTTC. It translates to CTSTPGTGEQYF.

Many counts were recorded for this clonotype. This rearrangement joins TRBV19 to TRBJ1-1, with 11 bases fitting TRBD1. The germline gives CDR1 LNHDA, CDR2 SQIVND (reference sequence). Trimming at V came to 6 bases and at J to 5 bases, leaving 8 bases not matched to a gene. This CDR3 is built from 15 residues. CDR3 nucleotides: TGTGCCAGTAGCTGGACAGGGGGCTGGGGTACTGAAGCTTTCTTT. It specifies CASSWTGGWGTEAFF.

A few counts support this clonotype. The chain carries TRBV6-6 and TRBJ1-1; D might be TRBD1 (6 bases). V was cut by 6 bases and J by 1 base, with 12 bases left in between. The CDR3 runs to 14 residues. Germline V gene lookup returns CDR1 MNHNY and CDR2 SVGAGI (reference sequence). CDR3 in DNA: TGTGCCAGCAGGGTGGGACAACCGAACACTGAAGCTTTCTTT. It codes for CASRVGQPNTEAFF.

To note about this clonotype: A much larger clone differs from this one at a single base, so this may be a read error. V is TRBV7-2 and J is TRBJ2-6, with 10 bases identical to TRBD1. The V gene end was trimmed by 4 bases and the J gene end by 1 base; junction bases not matched to a gene: 7. The CDR3 is 18 residues long. Germline-derived CDR1 and CDR2 are SGHTA and FQGNSA. DNA of the CDR3: TGTGCCAGCAGCTCCCGGGACAGGGGAGCATCTGGGGCCAACGTCCTGACTTTC. It is translated as CASSSRDRGASGANVLTF.

This clonotype was recorded once. The chain links TRBV2 to TRBJ2-3; D gene ambiguous. This CDR3 has 10 amino acids. V was cut by 8 bases and J by 6 bases, with 6 bases left in between. Germline CDR1 is SNHLY and CDR2 is FYNNEI. The CDR3 coding sequence is TGTGCCAGCCTCGGGGATACGCAGTATTTT. Translation gives CASLGDTQYF.

The V and J genes are TRBV10-1 and TRBJ1-2; D is undetermined. Germline CDR1 WNHNN, CDR2 SYGVQD (reference sequence). The CDR3 is 14 amino acids. Trimming cost V 7 bases and J 4 bases, with 16 bases left between them. The CDR3 reads CASNGESCRYGYTF. In DNA form, the CDR3 reads TGCGCCAGCAACGGAGAGTCCTGTCGCTATGGCTACACCTTC.

The chain links TRBV29-1 to TRBJ2-5; the D is unclear. V was shortened by 8 bases and J by 1 base, with 14 bases between the two germline ends. CDR1 and CDR2 (germline): SQVTM, ANQGSEA. This CDR3 spans 13 amino acids. The CDR3 spells CSQDVGIQETQYF. CDR3 in DNA: TGCAGCCAAGACGTCGGTATCCAAGAGACCCAGTACTTC.

This clonotype was counted at least ten times. The chain has TRBV29-1 and TRBJ2-5, with unresolved D. The CDR3 spans 13 residues. V was shortened by 2 bases and J by 3 bases, with 10 bases between the two germline ends. Germline V gene sequence: CDR1 SQVTM, CDR2 ANQGSEA. CDR3 sequence: CSVESGTKETQYF. DNA of the CDR3: TGCAGCGTTGAATCTGGTACTAAAGAGACCCAGTACTTC. Looking up the rest from reference TRBV29-1 and TRBJ2-5 gives the full variable domain: SAVISQKPSRDICQRGTSLTIQCQVDSQVTMMFWYRQQPGQSLTLIATANQGSEATYESGFVIDKFPISRPNLTFSTLTVSNMSPEDSSIYLCSVESGTKETQYFGPGTRLLVL.

In this sample, this clonotype turned up a few times. The chain has TRBV7-9 and TRBJ1-1, with D tentatively TRBD1 (6 bases). The V end was cut by 0 bases, the J end by 1 base, with 12 bases between. CDR1 is SEHNR and CDR2 is FQNEAQ in the germline V gene (reference sequence). This CDR3 comprises 16 residues. CDR3 residues: CASSLASGDGNTEAFF. CDR3 in DNA: TGTGCCAGCAGCTTAGCCTCAGGGGATGGGAACACTGAAGCTTTCTTT.

With respect to this clonotype: No DNA is shown, since the ends of the CDR3 on it are uncertain; the CDR3 is the one TCRdb lists. V and J are TRBV29-1 and TRBJ2-2; the table assigns TRBD1, which was not confirmed against the DNA. The germline V gene has CDR1 SQVTM and CDR2 ANQGSEA. From its first to its last residue, the CDR3 has 22 amino acids. The CDR3 loop reads CSVGESGANVLTFGAGTGELFF.

The chain links TRBV7-9 to TRBJ2-7; the match to TRBD1 covers 10 bases. CDR1 and CDR2 (germline): SEHNR, FQNEAQ (reference sequence). Trimming at V came to 7 bases and at J to 1 base, leaving 4 bases not matched to a gene. The CDR3 has 14 amino acids. CDR3 nucleotides: TGTGCCAGCACCGGGACAGGGGTTTCCTACGAGCAGTACTTC. Its protein is CASTGTGVSYEQYF.

This clonotype was detected only a few times. The J gene is TRBJ1-1, the V gene TRBV10-2, with D possibly being TRBD1 (5 bases). The CDR3 has 12 amino acids. Germline V lookup: CDR1 WSHSY, CDR2 SAAADI. V lost 8 bases, J lost 1 base, and 8 bases lay in between. The chain's CDR3 is CASAGGNTEAFF. The CDR3 region has the DNA TGCGCCAGCGCGGGGGGGAACACTGAAGCTTTCTTT.

The V gene is TRBV19, the J gene TRBJ1-3; D unclear. V lost 4 bases, J lost 6 bases, and 4 bases lay in between. The germline CDR1 and CDR2 sequences are LNHDA and SQIVND (reference sequence). CDR3 length: 11 amino acids. The chain's CDR3 is CASSNKNTIYF. In DNA, the CDR3 is TGTGCCAGTAGTAACAAAAACACCATATATTTT.

A few counts support this clonotype. The genes are TRBV6-1 and TRBJ1-1; weak D call: TRBD1 (6 bases). The CDR3 has 13 residues. Trimming stripped 6 bases from V and 1 base from J, with 9 bases between. CDR1 MNHNS and CDR2 SASEGT come from the germline V gene. This CDR3 reads CASRETGNTEAFF. The CDR3, as DNA: TGTGCCAGCAGGGAGACAGGGAACACTGAAGCTTTCTTT.